This TCR beta chain came from a study of T-cell reconstitution after alpha-beta-depleted transplantation in children. Researchers prepared the TCRbeta library using unique molecular identifiers, the study reports. TCRdb reprocessed the PCR reads with MiXCR, giving one entry per CDR3 protein. The sample holds approximately 510,000 distinct CDR3 sequences; 15% to 20% are singletons and the top ten take approximately 3%. J was trimmed by 9 bases and V by 4 bases; bases with no gene match: 11. The length of the CDR3 is 15 residues. Looked up from germline, CDR1 is LGHDT and CDR2 is YNNKEL (reference sequence).

The TCR was taken from a human donor who donated a stem cell graft to a child with acute lymphoblastic leukemia. The rearrangement links TRBV3-1 to TRBJ2-3; 9 bases are a match to TRBD2. Sequences were derived from PBMCs from the stem cell graft donor, sampled from the stem cell graft. In DNA, the CDR3 is TGTGCCAGCAGCCCCCCCTCGGTGCGGGGGGGGACGCAGTATTTT. It translates to CASSPPSVRGGTQYF.